This TCR beta chain was captured in a study of T cell changes during pregnancy in multiple sclerosis. Using immunoSEQ multiplex PCR, the repertoire was profiled, and TCRdb retains in-frame clones only, with some absent. This sample has over 50,000 clones; just under 90% occur once, and the top ten carry about 5.2%. Per germline, CDR1 SGHTA and CDR2 FQGNSA. This CDR3 comprises 15 residues. J lost 5 bases, V lost 0 bases, and 2 bases had no gene match. There are a few counts of this clone. The chain links TRBV7-2 to TRBJ2-7, with 12 bases matching TRBD2. Sequences were obtained from peripheral blood from another person, used as feeder cells. The sequence was obtained from a human donor whose cells served as feeder cells for cultures in a pregnancy study. In DNA form, the CDR3 reads TGTGCCAGCAGCTTAGCTTGGACTAGCGGGAACGAGCAGTACTTC. This translates into CASSLAWTSGNEQYF.